This T cell receptor beta chain derives from a study of PD-1 blockade in classical Hodgkin lymphoma. Relapse was seen in all patients after autologous stem cell transplantation, and brentuximab vedotin exposure was variable. This CDR3 has 21 residues. V lost 3 bases, J lost 0 bases, and 29 bases lay in between. Germline lookup yields CDR1 SGHVS and CDR2 FNYEAQ. Repertoires were generated with immunoSEQ multiplex PCR, while TCRdb's copy carries only in-frame clones and drops some. The sample yields about 94,000 clones, 80% to 90% seen once. Material: peripheral blood mononuclear cells (PBMCs), obtained before the second cycle of nivolumab. The sequence was collected from a human donor with classical Hodgkin lymphoma. The V and J genes are TRBV7-6 and TRBJ2-5; tentative D call: TRBD1 (5 bases). CDR3 coding DNA: TGTGCCAGCAGCTTTTTACCGGCCAGGGAATACTACAACCAGGACCAAGAGACCCAGTACTTC. Its translation: CASSFLPAREYYNQDQETQYF.